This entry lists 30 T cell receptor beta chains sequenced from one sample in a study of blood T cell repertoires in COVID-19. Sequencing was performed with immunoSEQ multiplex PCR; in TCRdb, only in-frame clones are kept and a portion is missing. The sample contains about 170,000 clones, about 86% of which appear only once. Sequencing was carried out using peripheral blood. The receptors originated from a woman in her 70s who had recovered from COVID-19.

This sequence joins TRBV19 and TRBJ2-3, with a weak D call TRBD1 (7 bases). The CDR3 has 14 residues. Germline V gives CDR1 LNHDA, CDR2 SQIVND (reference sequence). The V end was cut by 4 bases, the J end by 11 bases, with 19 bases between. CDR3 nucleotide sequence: TGTGCCAGTAGTACTCAGACAGGGACTGGGCGGCAGTATTTT. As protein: CASSTQTGTGRQYF.

DNA for the CDR3: TGTGCCAGCAGTCCCGACAGGGTCGGGAACACTGAAGCTTTCTTT. Translated, it gives CASSPDRVGNTEAFF. This rearrangement joins TRBV28 to TRBJ1-1, with 7 positions matching TRBD1. The V segment lost 5 bases and the J segment 1 base; nucleotides outside the gene matches: 7. Germline V lookup: CDR1 MDHEN, CDR2 SYDVKM. The CDR3 totals 15 residues.

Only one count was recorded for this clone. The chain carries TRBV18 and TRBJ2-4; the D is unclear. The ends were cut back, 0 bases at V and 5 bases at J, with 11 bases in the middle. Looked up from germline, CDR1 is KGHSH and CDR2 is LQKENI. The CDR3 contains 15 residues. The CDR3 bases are TGTGCCAGCTCACCACCGCTGGTTGGCCAAAACATTCAGTACTTC. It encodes CASSPPLVGQNIQYF.

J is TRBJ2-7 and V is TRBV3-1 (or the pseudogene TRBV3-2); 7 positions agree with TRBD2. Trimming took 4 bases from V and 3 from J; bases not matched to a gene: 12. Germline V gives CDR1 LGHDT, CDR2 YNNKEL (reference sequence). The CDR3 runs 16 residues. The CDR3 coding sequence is TGTGCCAGCAGCCGGGAACCCCAGCGGGGCCTCTACGAGCAGTACTTC. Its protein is CASSREPQRGLYEQYF.

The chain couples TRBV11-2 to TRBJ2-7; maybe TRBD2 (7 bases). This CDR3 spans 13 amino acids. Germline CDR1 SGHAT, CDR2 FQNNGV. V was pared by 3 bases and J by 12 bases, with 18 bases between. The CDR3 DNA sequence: TGTGCCAGCAGCTTGCTGGGAGGGGGGGCACCGTACTTC. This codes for CASSLLGGGAPYF.

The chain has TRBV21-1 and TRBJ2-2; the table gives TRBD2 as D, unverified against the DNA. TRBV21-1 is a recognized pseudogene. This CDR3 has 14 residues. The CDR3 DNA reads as TGTGCCAACGGGGGGCGGGGTGACACCGGGGAGCTGTTTTTT. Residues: CANGGRGDTGELFF.

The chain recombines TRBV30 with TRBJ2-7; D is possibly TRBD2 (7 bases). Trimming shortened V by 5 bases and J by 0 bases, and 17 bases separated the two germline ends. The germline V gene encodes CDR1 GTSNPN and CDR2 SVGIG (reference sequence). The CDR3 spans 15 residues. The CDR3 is CAWARGAGGSYEQYF. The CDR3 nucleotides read TGTGCCTGGGCCCGGGGGGCAGGAGGCTCCTACGAGCAGTACTTC.

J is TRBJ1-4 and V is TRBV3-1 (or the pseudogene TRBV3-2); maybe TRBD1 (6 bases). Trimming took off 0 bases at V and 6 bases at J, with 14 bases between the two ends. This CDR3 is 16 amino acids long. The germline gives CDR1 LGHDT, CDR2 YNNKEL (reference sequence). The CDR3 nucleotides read TGTGCCAGCAGCCAAGATGCGGGGGGCGCGTATGAAAAACTGTTTTTT. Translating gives CASSQDAGGAYEKLFF.

Written as DNA, the CDR3 is TGTGCCAGTAGGGGACAGAAATACAATGAGCAGTTCTTC. Its protein product is CASRGQKYNEQFF. The chain carries TRBV7-9 and TRBJ2-1; 7 bases align to TRBD1. The CDR3 contains 13 residues. Germline V lookup: CDR1 SEHNR, CDR2 FQNEAQ (reference sequence). The J segment lost 4 bases and the V segment lost 9 bases, leaving 6 bases of the junction unmatched.

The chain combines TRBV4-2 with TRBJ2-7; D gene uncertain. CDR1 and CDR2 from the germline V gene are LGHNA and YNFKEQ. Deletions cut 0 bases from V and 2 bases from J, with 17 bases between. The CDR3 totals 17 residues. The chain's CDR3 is CASSQDSWANPTYEQYF. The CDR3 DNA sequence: TGTGCCAGCAGCCAAGACTCTTGGGCCAACCCTACCTACGAGCAGTACTTC.

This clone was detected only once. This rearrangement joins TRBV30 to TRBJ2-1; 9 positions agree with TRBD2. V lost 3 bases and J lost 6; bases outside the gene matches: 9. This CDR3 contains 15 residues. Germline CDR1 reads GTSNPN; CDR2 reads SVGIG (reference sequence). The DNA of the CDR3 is TGTGCCTGGAGCGGCCCGGGACTAGCTTCCAATGAGCAGTTCTTC. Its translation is CAWSGPGLASNEQFF.

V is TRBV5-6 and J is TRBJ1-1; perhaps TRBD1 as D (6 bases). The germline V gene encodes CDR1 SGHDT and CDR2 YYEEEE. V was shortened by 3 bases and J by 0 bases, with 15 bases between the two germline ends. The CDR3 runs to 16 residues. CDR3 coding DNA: TGTGCCAGCAGCTGGGCCCCCGGACAGTTGAACACTGAAGCTTTCTTT. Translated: CASSWAPGQLNTEAFF. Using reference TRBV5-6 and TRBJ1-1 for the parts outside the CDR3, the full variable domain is DAGVTQSPTHLIKTRGQQVTLRCSPKSGHDTVSWYQQALGQGPQFIFQYYEEEERQRGNFPDRFSGHQFPNYSSELNVNALLLGDSALYLCASSWAPGQLNTEAFFGQGTRLTVV.

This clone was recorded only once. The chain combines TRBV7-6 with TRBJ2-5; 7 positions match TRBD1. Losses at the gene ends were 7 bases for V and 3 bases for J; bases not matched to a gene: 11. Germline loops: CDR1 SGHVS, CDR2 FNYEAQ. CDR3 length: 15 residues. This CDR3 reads CASTPGTASKETQYF. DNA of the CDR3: TGTGCCAGCACCCCCGGGACAGCCTCGAAAGAGACCCAGTACTTC. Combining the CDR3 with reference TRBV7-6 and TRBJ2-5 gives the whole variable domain GAGVSQSPRYKVTKRGQDVALRCDPISGHVSLYWYRQALGQGPEFLTYFNYEAQQDKSGLPNDRFSAERPEGSISTLTIQRTEQRDSAMYRCASTPGTASKETQYFGPGTRLLVL.

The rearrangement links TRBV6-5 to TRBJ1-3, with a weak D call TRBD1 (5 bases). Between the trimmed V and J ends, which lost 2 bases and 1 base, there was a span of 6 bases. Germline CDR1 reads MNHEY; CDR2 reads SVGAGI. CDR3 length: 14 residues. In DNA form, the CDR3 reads TGTGCCAGCAGTTACGGGGGGTCTGGAAACACCATATATTTT. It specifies CASSYGGSGNTIYF.

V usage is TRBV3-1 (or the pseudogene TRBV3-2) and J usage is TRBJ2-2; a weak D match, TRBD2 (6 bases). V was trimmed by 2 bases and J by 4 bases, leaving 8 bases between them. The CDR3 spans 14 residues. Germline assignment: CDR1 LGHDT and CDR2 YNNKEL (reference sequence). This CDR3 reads CASSQLASTGELFF. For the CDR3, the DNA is TGTGCCAGCAGCCAACTAGCGTCCACCGGGGAGCTGTTTTTT.

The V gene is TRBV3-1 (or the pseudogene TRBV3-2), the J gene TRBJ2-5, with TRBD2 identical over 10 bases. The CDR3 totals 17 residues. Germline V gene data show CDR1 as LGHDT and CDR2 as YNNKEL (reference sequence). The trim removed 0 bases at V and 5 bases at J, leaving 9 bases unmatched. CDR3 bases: TGTGCCAGCAGCCAAGATAGATCTAGCGGGGGCGGGGAGACCCAGTACTTC. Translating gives CASSQDRSSGGGETQYF.

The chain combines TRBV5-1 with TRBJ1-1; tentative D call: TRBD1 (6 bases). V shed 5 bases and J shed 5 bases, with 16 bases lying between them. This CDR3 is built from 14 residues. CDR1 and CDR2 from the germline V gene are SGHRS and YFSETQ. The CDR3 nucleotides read TGCGCCAGCAGGGCCACAGGGTGGGAGACTGAAGCTTTCTTT. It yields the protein CASRATGWETEAFF.

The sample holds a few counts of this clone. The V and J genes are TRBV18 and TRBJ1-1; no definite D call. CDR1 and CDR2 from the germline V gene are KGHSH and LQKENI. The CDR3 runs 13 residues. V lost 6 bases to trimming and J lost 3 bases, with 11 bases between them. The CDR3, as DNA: TGTGCCAGCTCTTCGGTGGGAGACACTGAAGCTTTCTTT. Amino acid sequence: CASSSVGDTEAFF.

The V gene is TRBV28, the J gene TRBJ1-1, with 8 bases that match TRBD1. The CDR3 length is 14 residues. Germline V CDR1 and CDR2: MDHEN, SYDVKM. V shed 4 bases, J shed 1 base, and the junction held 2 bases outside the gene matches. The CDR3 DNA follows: TGTGCCAGCAGTTCAGGGGGCTGGAACACTGAAGCTTTCTTT. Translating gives CASSSGGWNTEAFF.

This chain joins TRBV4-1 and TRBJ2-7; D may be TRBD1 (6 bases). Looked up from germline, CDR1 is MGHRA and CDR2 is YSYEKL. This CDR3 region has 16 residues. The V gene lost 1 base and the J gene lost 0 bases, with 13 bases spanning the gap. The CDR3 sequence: CASSQGPGHLSYEQYF. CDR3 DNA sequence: TGCGCCAGCAGCCAAGGCCCGGGACACCTCTCCTACGAGCAGTACTTC.

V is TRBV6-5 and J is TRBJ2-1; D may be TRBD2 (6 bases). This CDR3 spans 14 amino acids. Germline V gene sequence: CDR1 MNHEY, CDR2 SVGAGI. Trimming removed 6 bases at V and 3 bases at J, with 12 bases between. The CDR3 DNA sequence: TGTGCCAGCAGGCGGGATCCCCACTACAATGAGCAGTTCTTC. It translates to CASRRDPHYNEQFF.

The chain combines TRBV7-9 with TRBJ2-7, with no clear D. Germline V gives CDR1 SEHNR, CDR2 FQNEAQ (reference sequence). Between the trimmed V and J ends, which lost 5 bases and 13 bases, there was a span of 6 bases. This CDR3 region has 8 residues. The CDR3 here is CASSPSYF. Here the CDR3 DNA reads TGTGCCAGCAGCCCGTCCTACTTC.

The CDR3 nucleotides are TGTGCCAGCAGCCCACAGGGTTACACTGAAGCTTTCTTT. Protein: CASSPQGYTEAFF. The gene calls are TRBV3-1 (or the pseudogene TRBV3-2) and TRBJ1-1; weak D call: TRBD1 (6 bases). Germline V lookup: CDR1 LGHDT, CDR2 YNNKEL (reference sequence). With 4 bases removed from V and 3 bases from J, the gap between germline ends came to 9 bases. This CDR3 has 13 amino acids.

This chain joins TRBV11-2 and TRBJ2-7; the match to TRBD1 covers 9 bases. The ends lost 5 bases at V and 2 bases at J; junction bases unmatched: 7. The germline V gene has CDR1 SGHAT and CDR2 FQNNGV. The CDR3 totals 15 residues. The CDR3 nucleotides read TGTGCCAGCAGCCGCGGGACAGGGCCAACCTACGAGCAGTACTTC. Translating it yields CASSRGTGPTYEQYF.

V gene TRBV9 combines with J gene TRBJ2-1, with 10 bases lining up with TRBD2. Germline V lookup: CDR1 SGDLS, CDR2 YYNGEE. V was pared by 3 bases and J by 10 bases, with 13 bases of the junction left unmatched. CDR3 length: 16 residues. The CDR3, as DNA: TGTGCCAGCAGCGCGGTAGCGGGGGGCGGGGCCTGGGAGCAGTTCTTC. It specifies CASSAVAGGGAWEQFF.

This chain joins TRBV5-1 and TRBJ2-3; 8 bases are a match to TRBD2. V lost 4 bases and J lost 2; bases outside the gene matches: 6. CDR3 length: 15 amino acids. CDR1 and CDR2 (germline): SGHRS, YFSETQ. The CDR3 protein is CASSRGGPSTDTQYF. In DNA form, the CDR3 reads TGCGCCAGCAGCCGGGGGGGCCCCTCCACAGATACGCAGTATTTT.

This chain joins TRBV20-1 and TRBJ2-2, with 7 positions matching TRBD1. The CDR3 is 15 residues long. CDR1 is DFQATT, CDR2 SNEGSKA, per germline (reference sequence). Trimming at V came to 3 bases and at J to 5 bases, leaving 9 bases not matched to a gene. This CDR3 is CSASTDRLSTGELFF. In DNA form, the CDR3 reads TGCAGTGCTAGTACGGACAGGCTATCAACCGGGGAGCTGTTTTTT.

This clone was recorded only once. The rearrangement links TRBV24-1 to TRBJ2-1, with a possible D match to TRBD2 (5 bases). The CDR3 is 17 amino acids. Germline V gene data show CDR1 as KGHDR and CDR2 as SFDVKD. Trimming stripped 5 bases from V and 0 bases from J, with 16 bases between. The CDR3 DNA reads TGTGCCACCAGTGCCCGGGGTTGGCGGAGCTCCTACAATGAGCAGTTCTTC. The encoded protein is CATSARGWRSSYNEQFF.

CDR3: CASSQVLADLYNEQFF. Here the CDR3 DNA reads TGTGCCAGCAGCCAAGTTCTAGCGGACCTCTACAATGAGCAGTTCTTC. The rearrangement links TRBV3-1 (or the pseudogene TRBV3-2) to TRBJ2-1; TRBD2 agrees at 7 bases. Trimming removed 1 base from V and 3 bases from J; junction bases left unmatched: 6. CDR1 and CDR2 from the germline V gene are LGHDT and YNNKEL (reference sequence). The CDR3 runs 16 residues.

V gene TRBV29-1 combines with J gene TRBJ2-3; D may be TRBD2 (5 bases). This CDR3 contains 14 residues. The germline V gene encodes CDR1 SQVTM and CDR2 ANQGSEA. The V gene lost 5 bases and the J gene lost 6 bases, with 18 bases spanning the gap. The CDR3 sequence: CSVQRTGNQDTQYF. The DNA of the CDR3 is TGCAGCGTTCAAAGGACGGGGAATCAGGATACGCAGTATTTT.